The table lists the clone carrying this TCR beta chain with many counts. This CDR3 comprises 11 residues. Trimming took 5 bases from V and 3 from J, leaving 5 bases between them. Germline V lookup: CDR1 SNHLY, CDR2 FYNNEI. This record belongs to a study of early T cells in non-severe SARS-CoV-2 infection. As for the study in general: Sequenced material consisted of bulk RNA (from unsorted whole blood), and chains were unpaired.

Unique molecular identifiers (one per individual cDNA molecule) were attached. TCRdb recomputed calls from the 5' RACE reads with MiXCR, one row per CDR3 protein. The sample holds some 39,000 distinct CDR3 sequences, 3% to 4% seen once. This sequence originates from an adult who was a healthcare worker with PCR-confirmed SARS-CoV-2 infection or an uninfected control (not recorded which). Source material: whole blood. The chain recombines TRBV2 with TRBJ2-7; D is ambiguous. Here the CDR3 DNA reads TGTGCCAGCAGTCCCTACTACGAGCAGTACTTC. This sequence encodes CASSPYYEQYF.